What follows is one T cell receptor beta chain and its context. This specimen belongs to a study of control samples from healthy donors and cancer patients. Trimming pared 4 bases from V and 4 bases from J, leaving 16 bases between. This CDR3 comprises 15 residues. Germline assignment: CDR1 SEHNR and CDR2 FQNEAQ (reference sequence). Only in-frame clones appear in the TCRdb table, and some are missing; sequencing was by immunoSEQ multiplex PCR. The table records 150,000 or so clones, about 90% of them present only once. The sequencing input was blood. The chain carries TRBV7-9 and TRBJ2-5; D tentatively reads TRBD1 or TRBD2 (5 bases each). The TCR sequence derives from a man younger than 35 in good health. The CDR3 bases are TGTGCCAGCAGCTCCTCGAATCGGGGCCTAGAGACCCAGTACTTC. It translates to CASSSSNRGLETQYF.